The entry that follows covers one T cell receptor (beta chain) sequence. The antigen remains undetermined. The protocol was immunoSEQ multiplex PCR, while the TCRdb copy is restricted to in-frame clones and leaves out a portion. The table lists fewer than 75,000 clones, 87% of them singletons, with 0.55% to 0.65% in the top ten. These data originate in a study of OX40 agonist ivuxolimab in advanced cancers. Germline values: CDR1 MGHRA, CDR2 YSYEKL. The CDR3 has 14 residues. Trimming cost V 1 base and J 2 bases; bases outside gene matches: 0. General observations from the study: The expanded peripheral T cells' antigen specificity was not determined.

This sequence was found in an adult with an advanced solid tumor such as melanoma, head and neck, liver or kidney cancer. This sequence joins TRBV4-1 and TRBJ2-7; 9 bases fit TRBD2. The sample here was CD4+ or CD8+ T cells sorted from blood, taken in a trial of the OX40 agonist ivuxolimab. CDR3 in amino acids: CASSQVAGAYEQYF. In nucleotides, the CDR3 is TGCGCCAGCAGCCAAGTAGCGGGGGCCTACGAGCAGTACTTC.